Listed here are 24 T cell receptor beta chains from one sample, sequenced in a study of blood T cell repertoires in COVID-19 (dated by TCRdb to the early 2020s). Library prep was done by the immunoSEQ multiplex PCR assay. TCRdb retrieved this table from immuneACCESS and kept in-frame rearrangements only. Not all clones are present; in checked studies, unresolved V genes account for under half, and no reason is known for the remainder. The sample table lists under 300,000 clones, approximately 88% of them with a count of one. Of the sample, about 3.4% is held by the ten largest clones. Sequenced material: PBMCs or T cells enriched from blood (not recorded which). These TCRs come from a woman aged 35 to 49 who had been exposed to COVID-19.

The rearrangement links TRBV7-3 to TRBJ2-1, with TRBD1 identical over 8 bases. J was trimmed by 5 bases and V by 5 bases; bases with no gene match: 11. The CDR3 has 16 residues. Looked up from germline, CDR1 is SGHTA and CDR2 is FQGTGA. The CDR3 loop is CASSPKGGQGNNEQFF. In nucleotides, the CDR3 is TGTGCCAGCAGCCCTAAAGGAGGACAGGGCAACAATGAGCAGTTCTTC.

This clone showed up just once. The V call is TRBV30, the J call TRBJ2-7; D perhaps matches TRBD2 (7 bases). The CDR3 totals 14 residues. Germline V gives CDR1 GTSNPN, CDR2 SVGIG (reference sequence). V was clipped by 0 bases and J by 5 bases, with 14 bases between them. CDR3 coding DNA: TGTGCCTGGAGTGTGGGGGGGGCGATCGACGAGCAGTACGTC. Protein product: CAWSVGGAIDEQYV.

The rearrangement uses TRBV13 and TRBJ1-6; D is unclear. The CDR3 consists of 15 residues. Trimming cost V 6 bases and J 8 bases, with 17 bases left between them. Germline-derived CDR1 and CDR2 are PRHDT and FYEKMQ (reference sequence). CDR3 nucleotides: TGTGCCAGCAGTTCCGAGGAGGAGAGGGATTCACCCCTCCACTTT. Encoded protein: CASSSEEERDSPLHF.

The CDR3 region is CASQTPSSGSRVGELFF. CDR3 bases: TGTGCCAGCCAGACCCCCTCTAGCGGGAGCCGAGTCGGGGAGCTGTTTTTT. This chain links TRBV25-1 with TRBJ2-2; TRBD2 aligns across 10 bases. This CDR3 is built from 17 residues. CDR1 is MGHDK, CDR2 SYGVNS, per germline. V was pared by 8 bases and J by 7 bases, with 16 bases of the junction left unmatched.

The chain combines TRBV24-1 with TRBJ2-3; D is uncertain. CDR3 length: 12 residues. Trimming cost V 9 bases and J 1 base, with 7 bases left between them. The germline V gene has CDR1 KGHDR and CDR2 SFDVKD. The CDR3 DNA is TGTGCCACCGACGAGGGCACAGATACGCAGTATTTT. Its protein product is CATDEGTDTQYF.

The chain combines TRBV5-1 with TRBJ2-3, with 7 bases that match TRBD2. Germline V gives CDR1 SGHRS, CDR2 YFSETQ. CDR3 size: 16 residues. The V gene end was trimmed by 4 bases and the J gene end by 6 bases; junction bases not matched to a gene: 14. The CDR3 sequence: CASSPTRWGGRDTQYF. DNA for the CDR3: TGCGCCAGCAGCCCCACCCGGTGGGGGGGAAGGGATACGCAGTATTTT.

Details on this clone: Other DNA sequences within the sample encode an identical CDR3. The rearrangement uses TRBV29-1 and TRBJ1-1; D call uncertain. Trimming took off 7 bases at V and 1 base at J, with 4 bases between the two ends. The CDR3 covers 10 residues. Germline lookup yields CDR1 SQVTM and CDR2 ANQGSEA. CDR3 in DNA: TGCAGCGCTAAGAACACTGAAGCTTTCTTT. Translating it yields CSAKNTEAFF.

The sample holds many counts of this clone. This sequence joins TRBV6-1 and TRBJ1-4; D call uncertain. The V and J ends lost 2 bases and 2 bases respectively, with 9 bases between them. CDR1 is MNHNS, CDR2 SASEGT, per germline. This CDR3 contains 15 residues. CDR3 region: CASSEYAGTNEKLFF. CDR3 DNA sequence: TGTGCCAGCAGTGAATATGCGGGGACTAATGAAAAACTGTTTTTT.

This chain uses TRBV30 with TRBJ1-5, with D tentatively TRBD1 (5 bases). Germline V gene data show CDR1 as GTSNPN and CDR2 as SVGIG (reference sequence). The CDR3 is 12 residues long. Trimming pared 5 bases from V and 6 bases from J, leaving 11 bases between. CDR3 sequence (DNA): TGTGCCTGGGGGGGTGGGGCTCAGCCCCAGCATTTT. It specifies CAWGGGAQPQHF.

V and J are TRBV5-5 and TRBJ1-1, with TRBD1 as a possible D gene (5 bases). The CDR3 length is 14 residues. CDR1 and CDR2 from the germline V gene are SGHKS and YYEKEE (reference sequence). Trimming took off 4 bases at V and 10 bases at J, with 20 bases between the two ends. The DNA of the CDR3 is TGTGCCAGCAGCCTTATATCGGGGGGGAACGGAGCTTTCTTT. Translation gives CASSLISGGNGAFF.

The CDR3 protein is CAGSREGLSEQYF. The CDR3 bases are TGTGCCGGATCCCGGGAGGGCCTCTCCGAGCAGTACTTC. The J gene is TRBJ2-7, the V gene TRBV2, with TRBD2 matching over 8 bases. The germline V gene has CDR1 SNHLY and CDR2 FYNNEI. The CDR3 is 13 residues long. V trimming: 11 bases; J trimming: 6 bases; junction bases outside the gene matches: 12.

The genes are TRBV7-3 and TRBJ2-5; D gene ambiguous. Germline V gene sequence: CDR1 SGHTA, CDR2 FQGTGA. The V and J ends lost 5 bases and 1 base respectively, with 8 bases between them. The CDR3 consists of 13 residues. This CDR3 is CASSPGFQETQYF. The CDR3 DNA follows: TGTGCCAGCAGCCCAGGTTTCCAAGAGACCCAGTACTTC.

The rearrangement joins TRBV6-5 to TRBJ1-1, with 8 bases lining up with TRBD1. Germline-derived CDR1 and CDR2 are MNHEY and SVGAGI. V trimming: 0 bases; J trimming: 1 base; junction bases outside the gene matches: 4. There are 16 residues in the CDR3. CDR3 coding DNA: TGTGCCAGCAGTTACTCGGACAGGGTCCCGAACACTGAAGCTTTCTTT. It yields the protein CASSYSDRVPNTEAFF.

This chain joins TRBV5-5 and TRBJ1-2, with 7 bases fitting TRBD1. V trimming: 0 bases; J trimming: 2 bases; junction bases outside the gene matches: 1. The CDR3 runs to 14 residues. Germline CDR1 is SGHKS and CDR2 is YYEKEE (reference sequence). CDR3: CASSLETGNYGYTF. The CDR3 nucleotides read TGTGCCAGCAGCTTGGAGACAGGGAACTATGGCTACACCTTC.

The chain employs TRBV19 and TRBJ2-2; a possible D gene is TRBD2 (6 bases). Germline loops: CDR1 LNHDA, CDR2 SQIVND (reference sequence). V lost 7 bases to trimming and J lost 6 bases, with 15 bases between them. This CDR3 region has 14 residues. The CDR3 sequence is CASTYSPGAGELFF. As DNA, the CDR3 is TGTGCCAGTACGTACTCGCCGGGGGCCGGGGAGCTGTTTTTT.

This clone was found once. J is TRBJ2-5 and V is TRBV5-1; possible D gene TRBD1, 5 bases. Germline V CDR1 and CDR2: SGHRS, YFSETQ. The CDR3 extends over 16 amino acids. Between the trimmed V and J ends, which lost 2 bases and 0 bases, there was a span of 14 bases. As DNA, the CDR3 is TGCGCCAGCAGCTTTAGACAGCCAAGAAACCAAGAGACCCAGTACTTC. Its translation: CASSFRQPRNQETQYF.

The CDR3 nucleotides read TGTGCCAGCAGTCGAGCCTACGAGCAGTACTTC. Translating gives CASSRAYEQYF. The V call is TRBV2, the J call TRBJ2-7; D unclear. Germline V gene lookup returns CDR1 SNHLY and CDR2 FYNNEI. The CDR3 has 11 residues. Trimming shortened V by 5 bases and J by 2 bases, and 4 bases separated the two germline ends.

CDR3 residues: CASSRNRDSTLYGYTF. In DNA form, the CDR3 reads TGTGCCAGCAGTAGAAACCGGGACAGCACATTATATGGCTACACCTTC. The gene calls are TRBV6-6 and TRBJ1-2, with 7 bases lining up with TRBD1. Germline V gives CDR1 MNHNY, CDR2 SVGAGI (reference sequence). The CDR3 spans 16 residues. Germline trimming cut 5 bases from V and 5 bases from J; bases unmatched to any gene: 14.

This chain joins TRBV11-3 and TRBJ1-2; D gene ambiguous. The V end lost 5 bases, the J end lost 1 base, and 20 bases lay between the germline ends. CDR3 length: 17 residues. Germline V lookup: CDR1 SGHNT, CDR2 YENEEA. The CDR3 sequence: CASSPTSFGGVNYGYTF. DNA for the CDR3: TGTGCCAGCAGCCCAACTAGTTTCGGAGGAGTTAACTATGGCTACACCTTC.

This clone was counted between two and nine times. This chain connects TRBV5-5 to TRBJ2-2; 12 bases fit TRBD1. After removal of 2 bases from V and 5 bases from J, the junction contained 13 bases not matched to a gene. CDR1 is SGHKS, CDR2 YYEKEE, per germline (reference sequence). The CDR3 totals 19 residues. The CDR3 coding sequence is TGTGCCAGCAGCTTAACCGGGACAGGGGGCTTCTTCCCGACCGGGGAGCTGTTTTTT. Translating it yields CASSLTGTGGFFPTGELFF.

CDR3 DNA sequence: TGTGCCAGTAGCCGGTTCACCGGGGAGCTGTTTTTT. This codes for CASSRFTGELFF. This chain connects TRBV19 to TRBJ2-2, with no clear D. V shed 6 bases and J shed 4 bases, with 6 bases lying between them. The CDR3 is 12 amino acids. Looked up from germline, CDR1 is LNHDA and CDR2 is SQIVND (reference sequence).

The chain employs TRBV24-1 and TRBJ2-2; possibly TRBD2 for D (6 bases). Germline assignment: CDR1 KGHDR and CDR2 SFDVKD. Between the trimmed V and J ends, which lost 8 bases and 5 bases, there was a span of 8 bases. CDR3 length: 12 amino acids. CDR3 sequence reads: CATTTRTGELFF. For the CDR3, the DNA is TGTGCCACCACGACTAGGACCGGGGAGCTGTTTTTT.

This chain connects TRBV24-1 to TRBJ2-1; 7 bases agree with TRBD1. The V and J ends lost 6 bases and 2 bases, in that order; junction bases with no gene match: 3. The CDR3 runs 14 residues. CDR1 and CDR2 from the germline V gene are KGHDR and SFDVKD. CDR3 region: CATSTGATYNEQFF. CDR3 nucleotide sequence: TGTGCCACCAGTACAGGGGCTACCTACAATGAGCAGTTCTTC.

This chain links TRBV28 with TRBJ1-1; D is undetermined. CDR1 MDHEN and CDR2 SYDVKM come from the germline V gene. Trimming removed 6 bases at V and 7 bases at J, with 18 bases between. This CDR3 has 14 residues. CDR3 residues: CASRSIGITGEAFF. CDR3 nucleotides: TGTGCCAGCAGGTCAATCGGGATCACCGGTGAAGCTTTCTTT.